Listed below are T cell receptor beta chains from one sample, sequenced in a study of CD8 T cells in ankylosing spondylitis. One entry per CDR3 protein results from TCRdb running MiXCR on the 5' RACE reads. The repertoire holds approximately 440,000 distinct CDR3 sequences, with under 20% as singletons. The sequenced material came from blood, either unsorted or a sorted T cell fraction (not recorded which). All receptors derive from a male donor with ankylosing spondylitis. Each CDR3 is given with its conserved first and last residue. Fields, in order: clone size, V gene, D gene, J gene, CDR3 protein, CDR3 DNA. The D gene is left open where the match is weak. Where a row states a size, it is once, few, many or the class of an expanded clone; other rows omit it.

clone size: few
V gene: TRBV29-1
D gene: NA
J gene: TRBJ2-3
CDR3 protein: CSVVLGSTLDTQYF
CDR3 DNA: TGCAGCGTTGTCCTGGGATCAACCCTGGATACGCAGTATTTT

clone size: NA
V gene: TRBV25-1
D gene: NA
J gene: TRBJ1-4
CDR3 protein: CASSDRDHNREKLFF
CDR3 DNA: TGTGCCAGCAGTGACCGGGACCACAATCGTGAAAAACTGTTTTTT

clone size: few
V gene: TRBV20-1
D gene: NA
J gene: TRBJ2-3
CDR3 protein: CSARDSSSTDTQYF
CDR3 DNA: TGCAGTGCTAGAGATTCTTCTAGCACAGATACGCAGTATTTT

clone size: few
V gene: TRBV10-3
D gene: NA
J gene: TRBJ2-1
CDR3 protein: CAISATSRAVEQFF
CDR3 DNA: TGTGCCATCAGTGCTACCTCCCGCGCCGTTGAGCAGTTCTTC

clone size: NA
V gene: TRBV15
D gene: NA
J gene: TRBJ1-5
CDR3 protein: CATSTKVNQPQHF
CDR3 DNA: TGTGCCACCAGCACCAAGGTCAATCAGCCCCAGCATTTT

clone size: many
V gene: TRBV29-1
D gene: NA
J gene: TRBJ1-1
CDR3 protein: CSVSRGEGYTEAFF
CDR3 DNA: TGCAGCGTTTCAAGGGGCGAGGGCTACACTGAAGCTTTCTTT

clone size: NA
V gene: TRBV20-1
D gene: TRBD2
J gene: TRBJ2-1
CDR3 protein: CSASGREVSDEQFF
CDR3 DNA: TGCAGTGCTAGTGGGCGGGAGGTTAGCGATGAGCAGTTCTTC

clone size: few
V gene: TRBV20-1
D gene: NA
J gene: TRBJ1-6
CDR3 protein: CSAPRSVQRNSPLHF
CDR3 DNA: TGCAGTGCGCCCCGGTCCGTACAGCGGAATTCACCCCTCCACTTT

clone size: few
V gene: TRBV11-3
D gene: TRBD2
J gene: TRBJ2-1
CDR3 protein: CASSLALAGYNEQFF
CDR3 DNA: TGTGCCAGCAGCTTAGCACTAGCGGGGTACAATGAGCAGTTCTTC

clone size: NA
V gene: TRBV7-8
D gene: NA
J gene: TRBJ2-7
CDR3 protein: CASSLQTGMIYEQYF
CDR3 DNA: TGTGCCAGCAGCCTCCAGACAGGAATGATCTACGAGCAGTACTTC

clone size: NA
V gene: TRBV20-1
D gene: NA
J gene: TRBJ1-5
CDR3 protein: CSARMGEQPQHF
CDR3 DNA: TGCAGTGCCAGAATGGGGGAACAGCCCCAGCATTTT

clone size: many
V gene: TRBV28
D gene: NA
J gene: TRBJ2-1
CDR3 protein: CASSLDNYNEQFF
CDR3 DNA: TGTGCCAGCAGTTTGGACAACTACAATGAGCAGTTCTTC

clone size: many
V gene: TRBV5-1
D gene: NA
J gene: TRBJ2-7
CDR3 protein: CASSTQDSEQYF
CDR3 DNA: TGCGCCAGCAGCACACAGGACAGTGAGCAGTACTTC

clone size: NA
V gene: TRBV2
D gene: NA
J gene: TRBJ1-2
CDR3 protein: CASFRGPGSIGYTF
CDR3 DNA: TGTGCCAGCTTCCGAGGACCGGGATCTATTGGCTACACCTTC

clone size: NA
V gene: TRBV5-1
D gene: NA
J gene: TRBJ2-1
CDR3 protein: CASKGGVGGYNEQFF
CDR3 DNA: TGCGCCAGCAAGGGAGGTGTAGGGGGGTACAATGAGCAGTTCTTC

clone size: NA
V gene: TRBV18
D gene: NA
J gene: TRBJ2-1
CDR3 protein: CASSPPLGLRNEQFF
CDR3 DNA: TGTGCCAGCTCACCACCTTTAGGACTAAGAAATGAGCAGTTCTTC

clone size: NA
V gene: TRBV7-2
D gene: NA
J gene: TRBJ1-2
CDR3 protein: CASSLGLNSNYGYTF
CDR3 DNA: TGTGCCAGCAGCTTGGGACTCAACTCTAACTATGGCTACACCTTC

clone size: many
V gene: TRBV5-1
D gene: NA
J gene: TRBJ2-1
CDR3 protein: CASSSRGGASYNEQFF
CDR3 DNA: TGCGCCAGCAGCTCCAGGGGGGGGGCGTCCTACAATGAGCAGTTCTTC

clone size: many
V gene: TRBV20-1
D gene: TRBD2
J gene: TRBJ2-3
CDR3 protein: CSARVPSGRTDTQYF
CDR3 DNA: TGCAGTGCTAGAGTTCCTAGCGGGAGAACTGATACGCAGTATTTT

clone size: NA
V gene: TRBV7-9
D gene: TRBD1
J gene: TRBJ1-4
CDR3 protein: CASSTRDSPEKLFF
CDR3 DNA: TGTGCCAGCAGCACCCGGGACAGCCCCGAAAAACTGTTTTTT

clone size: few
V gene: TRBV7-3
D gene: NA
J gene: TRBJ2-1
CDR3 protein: CASSLIGMGEQFF
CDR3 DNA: TGTGCCAGCAGCTTAATAGGTATGGGTGAGCAGTTCTTC

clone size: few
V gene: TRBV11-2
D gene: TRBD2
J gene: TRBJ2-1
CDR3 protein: CASSLDGTSYIEQFF
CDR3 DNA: TGTGCCAGCAGCTTAGACGGGACTAGCTACATTGAGCAGTTCTTC

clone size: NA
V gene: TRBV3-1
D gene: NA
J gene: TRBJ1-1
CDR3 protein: CASRRSGNTEAFF
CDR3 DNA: TGTGCCAGCAGACGCTCCGGGAACACTGAAGCTTTCTTT

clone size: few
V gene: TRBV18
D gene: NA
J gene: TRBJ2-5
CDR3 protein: CASSPVQETQYF
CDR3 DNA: TGTGCCAGCTCACCAGTTCAAGAGACCCAGTACTTC

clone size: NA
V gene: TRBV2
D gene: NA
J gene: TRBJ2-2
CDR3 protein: CASSPEAGNTGELFF
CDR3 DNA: TGTGCCAGCAGTCCCGAGGCGGGGAACACCGGGGAGCTGTTTTTT

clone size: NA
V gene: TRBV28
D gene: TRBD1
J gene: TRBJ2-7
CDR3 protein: CASSPHRGVGEQYF
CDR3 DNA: TGTGCCAGCAGTCCCCACAGGGGAGTGGGGGAGCAGTACTTC

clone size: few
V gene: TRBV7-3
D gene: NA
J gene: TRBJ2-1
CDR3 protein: CASSLSPLGSYNEQFF
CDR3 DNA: TGTGCCAGCAGCTTAAGTCCCCTAGGGTCGTACAATGAGCAGTTCTTC

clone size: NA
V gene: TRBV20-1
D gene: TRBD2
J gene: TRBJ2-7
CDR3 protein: CSARVRGGPRYEQYF
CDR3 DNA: TGCAGTGCTAGGGTCCGCGGGGGGCCGCGCTACGAGCAGTACTTC

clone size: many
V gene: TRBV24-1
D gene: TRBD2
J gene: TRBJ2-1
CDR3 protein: CAVRSNLAVENEQFF
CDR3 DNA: TGTGCCGTACGTTCGAACCTAGCGGTCGAGAATGAGCAGTTCTTC

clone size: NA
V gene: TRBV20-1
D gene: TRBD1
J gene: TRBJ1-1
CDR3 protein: CSALRTGPATEAFF
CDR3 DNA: TGCAGTGCTTTAAGGACAGGCCCCGCCACTGAAGCTTTCTTT

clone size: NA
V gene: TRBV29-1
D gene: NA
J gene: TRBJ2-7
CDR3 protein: CSVVGTVYEQYF
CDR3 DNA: TGCAGCGTTGTCGGGACCGTCTACGAGCAGTACTTC

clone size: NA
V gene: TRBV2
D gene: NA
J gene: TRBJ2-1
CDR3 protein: CASRTTGTTWLNEQFF
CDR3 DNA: TGTGCCAGCAGGACTACCGGGACCACTTGGCTCAATGAGCAGTTCTTC

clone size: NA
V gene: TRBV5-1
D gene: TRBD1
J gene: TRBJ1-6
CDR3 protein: CASSSTSQGDNSPLHF
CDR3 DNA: TGCGCCAGCAGCTCTACATCCCAGGGGGATAATTCACCCCTCCACTTT

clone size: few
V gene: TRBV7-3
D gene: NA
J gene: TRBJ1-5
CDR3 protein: CASSYPLGARGNQPQHF
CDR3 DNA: TGTGCCAGCAGCTACCCATTAGGGGCTAGGGGCAATCAGCCCCAGCATTTT

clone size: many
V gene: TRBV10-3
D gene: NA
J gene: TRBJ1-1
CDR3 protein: CAISEGERANTEAFF
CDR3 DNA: TGTGCCATCAGTGAGGGGGAGAGGGCCAACACTGAAGCTTTCTTT

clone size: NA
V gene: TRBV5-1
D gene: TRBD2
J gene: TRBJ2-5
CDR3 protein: CASSLAPAGGDQETQYF
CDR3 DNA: TGCGCCAGCAGCTTGGCCCCAGCGGGAGGGGACCAAGAGACCCAGTACTTC

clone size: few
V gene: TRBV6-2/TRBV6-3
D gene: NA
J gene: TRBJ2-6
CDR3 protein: CASSYGANVLTF
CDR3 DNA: TGTGCCAGCAGTTACGGGGCTAACGTCCTGACTTTC

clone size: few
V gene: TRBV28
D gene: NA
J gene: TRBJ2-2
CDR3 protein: CASSLSRAGSGELFF
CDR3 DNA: TGTGCCAGCAGTTTGTCCAGGGCTGGGTCCGGGGAGCTGTTTTTT

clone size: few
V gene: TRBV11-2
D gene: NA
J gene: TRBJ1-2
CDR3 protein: CASSLDREAGGYTF
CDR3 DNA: TGTGCCAGCAGCTTAGATCGAGAAGCGGGTGGCTACACCTTC

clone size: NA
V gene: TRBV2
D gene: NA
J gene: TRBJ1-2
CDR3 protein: CASSEEGLGYGYTF
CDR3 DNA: TGTGCCAGCAGTGAAGAGGGGCTCGGGTATGGCTACACCTTC

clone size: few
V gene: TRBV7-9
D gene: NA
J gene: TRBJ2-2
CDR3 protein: CASSLQTTGLAGELFF
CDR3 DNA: TGTGCCAGCAGCTTACAGACCACAGGGCTGGCCGGGGAGCTGTTTTTT

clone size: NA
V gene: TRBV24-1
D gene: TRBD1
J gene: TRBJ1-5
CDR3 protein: CATSDWAPGTGDQPQHF
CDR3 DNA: TGTGCCACCAGTGATTGGGCCCCCGGGACAGGGGATCAGCCCCAGCATTTT

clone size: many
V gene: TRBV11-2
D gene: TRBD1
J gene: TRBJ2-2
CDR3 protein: CASSFRDRGTGELFF
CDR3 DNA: TGTGCCAGCAGCTTCCGGGACAGGGGGACCGGGGAGCTGTTTTTT

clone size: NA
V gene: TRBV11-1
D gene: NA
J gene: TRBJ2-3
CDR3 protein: CASSLGPRGTDTQYF
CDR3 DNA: TGTGCCAGCAGCTTAGGGCCGCGGGGCACAGATACGCAGTATTTT

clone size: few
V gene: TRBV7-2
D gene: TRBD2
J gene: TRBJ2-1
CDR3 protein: CASSPLAGGEQFF
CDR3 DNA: TGTGCCAGCAGCCCACTAGCGGGCGGTGAGCAGTTCTTC

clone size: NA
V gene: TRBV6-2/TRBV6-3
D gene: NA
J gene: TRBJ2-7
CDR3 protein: CASSYKGGTYEQYF
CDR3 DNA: TGTGCCAGCAGTTACAAGGGGGGCACTTACGAGCAGTACTTC

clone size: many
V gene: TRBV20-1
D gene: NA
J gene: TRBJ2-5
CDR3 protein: CSAKQGIGVETQYF
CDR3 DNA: TGCAGTGCGAAACAGGGTATTGGGGTGGAGACCCAGTACTTC

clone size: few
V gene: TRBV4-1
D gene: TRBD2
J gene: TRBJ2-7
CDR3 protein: CASSQGSSGGSYEQYF
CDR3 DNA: TGCGCCAGCAGCCAAGGAAGTAGCGGGGGGTCCTACGAGCAGTACTTC

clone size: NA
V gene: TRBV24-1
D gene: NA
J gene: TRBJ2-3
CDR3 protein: CATSGSGNTDTQYF
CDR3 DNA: TGTGCCACCAGTGGATCAGGAAACACAGATACGCAGTATTTT

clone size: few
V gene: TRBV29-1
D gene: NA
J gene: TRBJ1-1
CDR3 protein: CSVEDGGRNTEAFF
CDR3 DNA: TGCAGCGTTGAAGATGGAGGCAGGAACACTGAAGCTTTCTTT

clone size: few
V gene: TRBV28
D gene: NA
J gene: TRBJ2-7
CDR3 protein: CASGKGLSLAREQYF
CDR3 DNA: TGTGCCAGCGGGAAAGGACTCTCCCTGGCTAGGGAGCAGTACTTC

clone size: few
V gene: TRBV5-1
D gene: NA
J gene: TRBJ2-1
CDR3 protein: CASSLTESSYNEQFF
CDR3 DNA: TGCGCCAGCAGTCTGACAGAATCCTCCTACAATGAGCAGTTCTTC

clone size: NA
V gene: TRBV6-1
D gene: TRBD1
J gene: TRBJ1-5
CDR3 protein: CASSRDSNFNQPQHF
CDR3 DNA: TGTGCCAGCAGTCGGGACAGCAATTTCAATCAGCCCCAGCATTTT